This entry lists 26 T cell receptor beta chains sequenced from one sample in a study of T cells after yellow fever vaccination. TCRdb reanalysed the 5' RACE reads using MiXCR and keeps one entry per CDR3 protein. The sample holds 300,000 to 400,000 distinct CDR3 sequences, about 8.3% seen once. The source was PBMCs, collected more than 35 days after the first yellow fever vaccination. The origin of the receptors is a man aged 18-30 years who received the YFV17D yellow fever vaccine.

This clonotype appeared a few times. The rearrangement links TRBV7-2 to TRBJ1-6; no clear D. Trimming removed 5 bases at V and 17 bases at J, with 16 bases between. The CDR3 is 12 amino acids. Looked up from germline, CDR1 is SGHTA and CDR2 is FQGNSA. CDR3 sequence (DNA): TGTGCCAGCAGCCTAGAGGTGGGAGTATTCCACTTT. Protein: CASSLEVGVFHF. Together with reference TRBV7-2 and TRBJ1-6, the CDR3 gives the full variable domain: GAGVSQSPSNKVTEKGKDVELRCDPISGHTALYWYRQSLGQGLEFLIYFQGNSAPDKSGLPSDRFSAERTGGSVSTLTIQRTQQEDSAVYLCASSLEVGVFHFGNGTRLTVT.

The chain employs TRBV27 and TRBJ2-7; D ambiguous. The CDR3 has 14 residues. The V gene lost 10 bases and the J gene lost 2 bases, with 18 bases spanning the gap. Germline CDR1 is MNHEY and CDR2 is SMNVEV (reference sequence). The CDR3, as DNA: TGTGCCAAAATAACGGGTCCCCCCCCCTACGAGCAGTACGTC. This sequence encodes CAKITGPPPYEQYV.

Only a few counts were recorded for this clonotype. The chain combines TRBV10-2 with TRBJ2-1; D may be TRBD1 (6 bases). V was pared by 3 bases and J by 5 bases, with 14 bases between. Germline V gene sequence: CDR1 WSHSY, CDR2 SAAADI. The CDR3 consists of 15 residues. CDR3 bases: TGCGCCAGCAGTGATTCACAGGGAGCCGACAATGAGCAGTTCTTC. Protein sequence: CASSDSQGADNEQFF.

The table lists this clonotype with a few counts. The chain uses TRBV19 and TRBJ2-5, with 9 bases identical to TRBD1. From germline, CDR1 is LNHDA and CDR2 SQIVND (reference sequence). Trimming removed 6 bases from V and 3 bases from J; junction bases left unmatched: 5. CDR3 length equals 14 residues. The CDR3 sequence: CASRPRTGEETQYF. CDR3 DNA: TGTGCCAGTAGACCTAGGACAGGGGAAGAGACCCAGTACTTC.

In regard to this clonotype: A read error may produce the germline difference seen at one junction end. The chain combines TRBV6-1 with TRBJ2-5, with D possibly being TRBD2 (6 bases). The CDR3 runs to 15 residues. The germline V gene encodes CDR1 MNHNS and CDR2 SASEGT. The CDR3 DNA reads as TGTGCCAGCAGCCAGGGTAGGACTACCCAAGGGACCCAGTACTTC. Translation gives CASSQGRTTQGTQYF.

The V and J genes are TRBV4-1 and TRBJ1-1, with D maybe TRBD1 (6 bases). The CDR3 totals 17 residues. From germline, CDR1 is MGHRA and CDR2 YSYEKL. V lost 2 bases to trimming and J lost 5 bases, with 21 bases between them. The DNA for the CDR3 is TGCGCCAGCAGCCAAAAGGGGGGTGGGGGGCTGTGGACTGAAGCTTTCTTT. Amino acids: CASSQKGGGGLWTEAFF.

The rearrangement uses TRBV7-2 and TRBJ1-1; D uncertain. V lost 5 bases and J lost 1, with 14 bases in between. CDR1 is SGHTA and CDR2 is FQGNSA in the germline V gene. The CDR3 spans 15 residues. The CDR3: CASSPEGQRNTEAFF. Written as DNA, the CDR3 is TGTGCCAGCAGCCCAGAGGGTCAACGGAACACTGAAGCTTTCTTT.

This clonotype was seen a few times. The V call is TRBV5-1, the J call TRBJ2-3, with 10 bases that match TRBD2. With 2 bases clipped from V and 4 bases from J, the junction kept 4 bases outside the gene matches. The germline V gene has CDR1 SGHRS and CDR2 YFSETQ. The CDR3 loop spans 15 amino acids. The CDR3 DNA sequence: TGCGCCAGCAGCTTACAGCGGGGGGGCTCAGATACGCAGTATTTT. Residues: CASSLQRGGSDTQYF.

The CDR3 loop reads CASSSRVRSNQPQHF. In DNA, the CDR3 is TGTGCCAGCAGTTCCCGGGTCCGTAGCAATCAGCCCCAGCATTTT. The chain joins TRBV6-2 or TRBV6-3 to TRBJ1-5, with no clear D. This CDR3 region has 15 residues. CDR1 is MNHEY, CDR2 SVGEGT, per germline. The V end was cut by 4 bases, the J end by 0 bases, with 10 bases between.

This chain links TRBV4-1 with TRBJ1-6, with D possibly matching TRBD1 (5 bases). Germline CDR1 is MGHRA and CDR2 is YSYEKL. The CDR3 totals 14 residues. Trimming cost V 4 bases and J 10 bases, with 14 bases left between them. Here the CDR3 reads CASSPRKGNSPLHF. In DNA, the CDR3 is TGCGCCAGCAGCCCCCGGAAGGGGAACTCACCCCTCCACTTT.

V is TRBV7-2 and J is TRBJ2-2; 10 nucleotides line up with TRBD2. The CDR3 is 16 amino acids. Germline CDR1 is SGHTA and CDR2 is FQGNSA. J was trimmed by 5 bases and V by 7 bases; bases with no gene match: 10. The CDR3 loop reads CASTVSGGSRTGELFF. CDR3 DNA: TGTGCCAGCACCGTTAGCGGGGGGAGTCGGACCGGGGAGCTGTTTTTT.

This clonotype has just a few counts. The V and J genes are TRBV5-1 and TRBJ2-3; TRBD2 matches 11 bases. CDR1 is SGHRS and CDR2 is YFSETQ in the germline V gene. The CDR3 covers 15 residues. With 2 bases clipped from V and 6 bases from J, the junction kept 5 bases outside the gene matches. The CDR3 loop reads CASSFSGGAEDTQYF. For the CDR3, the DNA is TGCGCCAGCAGCTTTAGCGGGGGGGCCGAGGATACGCAGTATTTT.

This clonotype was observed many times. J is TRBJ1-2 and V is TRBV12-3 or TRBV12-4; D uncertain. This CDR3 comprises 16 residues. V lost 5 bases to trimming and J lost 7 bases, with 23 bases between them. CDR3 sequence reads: CASSTSNAYTMPGYTF. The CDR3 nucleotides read TGTGCCAGCAGTACATCCAACGCCTATACTATGCCTGGCTACACCTTC.

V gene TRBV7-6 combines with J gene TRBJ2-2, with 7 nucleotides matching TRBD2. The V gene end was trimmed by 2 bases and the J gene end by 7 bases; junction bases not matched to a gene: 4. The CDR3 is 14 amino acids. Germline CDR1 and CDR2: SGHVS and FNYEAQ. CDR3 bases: TGTGCCAGCAGCTTATCCAGGGAGGGCGGGGAGCTGTTTTTT. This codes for CASSLSREGGELFF.

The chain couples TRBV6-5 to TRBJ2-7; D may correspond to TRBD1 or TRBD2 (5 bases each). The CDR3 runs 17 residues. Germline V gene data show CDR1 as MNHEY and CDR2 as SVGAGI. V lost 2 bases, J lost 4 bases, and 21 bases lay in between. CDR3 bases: TGTGCCAGCAGTTACGGAGTAGGGGAGAGGGGCTTTTACGAGCAGTACTTC. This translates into CASSYGVGERGFYEQYF.

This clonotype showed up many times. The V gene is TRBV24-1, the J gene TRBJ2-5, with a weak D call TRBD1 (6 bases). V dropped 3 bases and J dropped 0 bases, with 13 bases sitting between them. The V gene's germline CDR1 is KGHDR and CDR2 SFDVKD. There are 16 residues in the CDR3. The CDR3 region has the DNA TGTGCCACCAGTGATGGACAGTCCCCGTACCAAGAGACCCAGTACTTC. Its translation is CATSDGQSPYQETQYF.

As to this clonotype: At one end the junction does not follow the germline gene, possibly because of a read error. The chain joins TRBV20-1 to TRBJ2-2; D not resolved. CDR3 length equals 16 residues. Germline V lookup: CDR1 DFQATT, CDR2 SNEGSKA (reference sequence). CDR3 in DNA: TGCTGTGCTAGTGGCCTGACCGCCATGGGAACCGGGGAGCTGTTTTTT. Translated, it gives CCASGLTAMGTGELFF.

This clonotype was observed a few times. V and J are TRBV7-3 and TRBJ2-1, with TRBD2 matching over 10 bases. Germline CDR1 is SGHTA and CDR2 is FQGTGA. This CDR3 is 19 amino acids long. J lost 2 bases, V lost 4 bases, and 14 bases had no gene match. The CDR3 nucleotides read TGTGCCAGCAGCTCCTGGCTGGGTTCAGCGGGGGGGCCCTACAATGAGCAGTTCTTC. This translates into CASSSWLGSAGGPYNEQFF.

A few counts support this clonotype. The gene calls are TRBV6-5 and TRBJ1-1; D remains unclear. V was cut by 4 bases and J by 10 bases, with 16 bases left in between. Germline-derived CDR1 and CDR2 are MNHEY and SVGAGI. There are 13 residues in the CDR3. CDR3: CASSSSPRPAAFF. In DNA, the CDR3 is TGTGCCAGCAGTTCCTCCCCCCGCCCCGCAGCTTTCTTT.

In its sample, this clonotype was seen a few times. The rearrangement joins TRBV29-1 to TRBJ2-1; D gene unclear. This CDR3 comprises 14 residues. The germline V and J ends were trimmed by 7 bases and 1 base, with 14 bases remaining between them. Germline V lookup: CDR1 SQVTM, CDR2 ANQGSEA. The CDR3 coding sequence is TGCAGCGGATGGGGTTTTGGGTCCTACAATGAGCAGTTCTTC. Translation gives CSGWGFGSYNEQFF.

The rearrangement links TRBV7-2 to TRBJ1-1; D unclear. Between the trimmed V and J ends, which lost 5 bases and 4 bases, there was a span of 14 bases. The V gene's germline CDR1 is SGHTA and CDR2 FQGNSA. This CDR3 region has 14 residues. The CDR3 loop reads CASSASAEFTEAFF. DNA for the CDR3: TGTGCCAGCAGCGCCAGTGCGGAGTTCACTGAAGCTTTCTTT.

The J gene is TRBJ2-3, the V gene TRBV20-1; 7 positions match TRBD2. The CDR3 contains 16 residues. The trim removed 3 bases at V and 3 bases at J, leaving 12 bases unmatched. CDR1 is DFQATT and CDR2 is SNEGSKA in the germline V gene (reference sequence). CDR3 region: CSASTTSTVGTDTQYF. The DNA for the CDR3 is TGCAGTGCTAGCACGACTAGCACGGTGGGTACAGATACGCAGTATTTT.

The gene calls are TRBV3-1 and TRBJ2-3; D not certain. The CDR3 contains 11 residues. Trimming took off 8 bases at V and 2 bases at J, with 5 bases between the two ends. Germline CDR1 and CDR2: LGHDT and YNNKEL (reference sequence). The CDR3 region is CASPVTDTQYF. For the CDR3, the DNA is TGTGCCAGCCCAGTCACAGATACGCAGTATTTT.

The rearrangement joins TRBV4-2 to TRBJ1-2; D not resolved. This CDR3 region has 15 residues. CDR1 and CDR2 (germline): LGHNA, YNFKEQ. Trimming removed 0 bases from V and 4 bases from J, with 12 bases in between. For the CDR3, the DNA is TGTGCCAGCAGCCAAGATACCAGGAACCCCTATGGCTACACCTTC. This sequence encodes CASSQDTRNPYGYTF.

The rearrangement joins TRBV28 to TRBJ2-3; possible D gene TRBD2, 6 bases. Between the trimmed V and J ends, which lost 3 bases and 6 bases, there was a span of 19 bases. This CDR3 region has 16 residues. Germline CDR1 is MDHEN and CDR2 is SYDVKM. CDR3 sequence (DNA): TGTGCCAGCAGTTTGTCGACCGGGCGGGATCCGGATACGCAGTATTTT. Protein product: CASSLSTGRDPDTQYF.

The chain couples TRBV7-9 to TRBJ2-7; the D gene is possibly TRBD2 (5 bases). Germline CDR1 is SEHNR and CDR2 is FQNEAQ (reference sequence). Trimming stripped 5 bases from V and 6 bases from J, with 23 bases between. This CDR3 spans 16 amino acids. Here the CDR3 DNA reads TGTGCCAGCAGCACGATGGGCAACAAAGCGGCCTCCGAGCAGTACTTC. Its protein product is CASSTMGNKAASEQYF. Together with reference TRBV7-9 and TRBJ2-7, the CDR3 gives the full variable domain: DTGVSQNPRHKITKRGQNVTFRCDPISEHNRLYWYRQTLGQGPEFLTYFQNEAQLEKSRLLSDRFSAERPKGSFSTLEIQRTEQGDSAMYLCASSTMGNKAASEQYFGPGTRLTVT.